This T cell receptor (beta chain) is from a study of shared clonotypes between healthy human individuals. Worth noting for this clone: No antigen is known for it.

Every donor, a Caucasian adult, lived in Nashville, Tennessee. Study findings and constraints: Despite large depth, sorted-subset datasets appeared incompletely sequenced.

Germline values: CDR1 GTSNPN, CDR2 SVGIG (reference sequence). The V and J ends lost 4 bases and 0 bases respectively, with 10 bases between them. The CDR3 sequence is 15 residues long. Produced via immunoSEQ multiplex PCR; TCRdb's table is partial and in-frame only. This sample yields approximately 980,000 clones, of which less than 85% are seen a single time; nearly 1.5% belongs to the top ten. The specimen was memory CD4+ T cells sorted from blood. Subset indicated: CD45RA-negative fraction. The rearrangement links TRBV30 to TRBJ1-6; possible D gene TRBD1, 5 bases. This receptor was obtained from a young man in good health. CDR3 DNA: TGTGCCTGGACTCACAGGAGCTCCTATAATTCACCCCTCCACTTT. Protein product: CAWTHRSSYNSPLHF.